Presented here are 27 T cell receptor beta chains from one specimen sequenced in a study of identical twins. MiXCR, run by TCRdb on the 5' RACE reads, gives a single entry per CDR3 protein. The repertoire holds approximately 690,000 distinct CDR3 sequences, with around 5.7% as singletons. What was sequenced was naive T cells sorted from blood. These receptors were obtained from a man younger than 35 in good health.

Many counts were recorded for this clonotype. This chain connects TRBV12-3 or TRBV12-4 to TRBJ2-4; TRBD1 matches at 7 bases. V lost 5 bases, J lost 0 bases, and 7 bases stayed unmatched. The CDR3 runs to 16 residues. CDR3 nucleotides: TGTGCCAGCAGTCCCGGACAGGCGTTAGCCAAAAACATTCAGTACTTC. This translates into CASSPGQALAKNIQYF.

V is TRBV6-4 and J is TRBJ2-2, with a possible D match to TRBD2 (6 bases). The CDR3 consists of 14 residues. Germline V gives CDR1 MRHNA, CDR2 SNTAGT. The germline V and J ends were trimmed by 7 bases and 2 bases, with 11 bases remaining between them. CDR3 in amino acids: CASKPGLNTGELFF. CDR3 DNA sequence: TGTGCCAGCAAGCCGGGACTCAACACCGGGGAGCTGTTTTTT.

This clonotype occurred a few times. The V gene is TRBV27, the J gene TRBJ2-7; maybe TRBD2 (5 bases). The germline V gene encodes CDR1 MNHEY and CDR2 SMNVEV (reference sequence). V was cut by 2 bases and J by 9 bases, with 8 bases left in between. CDR3 length: 11 residues. The CDR3 DNA follows: TGTGCCAGCAGTTTAGGGGAGAGGCAGTACTTC. Amino acids: CASSLGERQYF.

At least ten counts were recorded for this clonotype. The chain links TRBV7-6 to TRBJ1-1, with 7 bases aligning to TRBD1. The germline V gene has CDR1 SGHVS and CDR2 FNYEAQ. V lost 2 bases and J lost 4; bases outside the gene matches: 4. CDR3 size: 14 residues. This CDR3 reads CASSLRSGGTEAFF. CDR3 DNA sequence: TGTGCCAGCAGCTTACGATCAGGGGGCACTGAAGCTTTCTTT.

This clonotype was recorded at least ten times. The genes are TRBV20-1 and TRBJ2-3, with 11 bases fitting TRBD2. Germline trimming cut 1 base from V and 4 bases from J; bases unmatched to any gene: 19. Germline-derived CDR1 and CDR2 are DFQATT and SNEGSKA (reference sequence). This CDR3 is 20 amino acids long. CDR3 bases: TGCAGTGCTAGAGGCATAATTCCCCGGACTAGCGGGCGCGCCGCAGATACGCAGTATTTT. This codes for CSARGIIPRTSGRAADTQYF.

In its sample, this clonotype was seen many times. The J gene is TRBJ2-1, the V gene TRBV29-1; D is unclear. Deletions cut 8 bases from V and 2 bases from J, with 13 bases between. The CDR3 is 13 amino acids. Germline values: CDR1 SQVTM, CDR2 ANQGSEA. The CDR3 sequence: CSSSATAYNEQFF. The CDR3 coding sequence is TGCAGCTCCAGCGCCACGGCCTACAATGAGCAGTTCTTC.

This clonotype was seen repeatedly, ten times or more. The rearrangement uses TRBV7-2 and TRBJ1-1, with TRBD1 as a possible D gene (5 bases). CDR3 size: 14 residues. V shed 5 bases and J shed 1 base, with 11 bases lying between them. Germline CDR1 reads SGHTA; CDR2 reads FQGNSA. The CDR3 sequence: CASSVQVANTEAFF. The CDR3 region has the DNA TGTGCCAGCAGCGTACAGGTGGCGAACACTGAAGCTTTCTTT.

The V and J genes are TRBV27 and TRBJ2-3, with unresolved D. Germline CDR1 reads MNHEY; CDR2 reads SMNVEV (reference sequence). The CDR3 sequence is 11 residues long. V lost 5 bases, J lost 12 bases, and 12 bases lay in between. This chain's CDR3 is CASSTTQIQYF. The CDR3 DNA reads as TGTGCCAGCAGTACGACTCAGATCCAGTATTTT.

This clonotype was counted at least ten times. The genes are TRBV9 and TRBJ2-3; tentatively, D is TRBD2 (5 bases). Trimming took 4 bases from V and 6 from J, leaving 24 bases between them. Per germline, CDR1 SGDLS and CDR2 YYNGEE. The CDR3 covers 17 residues. The CDR3 DNA reads TGTGCCAGCAGCTTAAGTAGGTTCCTAGCCTCAAGGGATACGCAGTATTTT. The encoded protein is CASSLSRFLASRDTQYF.

This clonotype was found many times. This rearrangement joins TRBV4-3 to TRBJ2-1; D is possibly TRBD2 (6 bases). The CDR3 runs 17 residues. Germline V lookup: CDR1 LGHNA, CDR2 YSLEER. The V and J ends lost 0 bases and 6 bases respectively, with 18 bases between them. In DNA, the CDR3 is TGCGCCAGCAGCCAAGATCGGAGGGGAGTAGCTGGCAATGAGCAGTTCTTC. This gives the protein CASSQDRRGVAGNEQFF.

In its sample, this clonotype was seen many times. The chain combines TRBV20-1 with TRBJ2-1; D gene unclear. This CDR3 contains 10 residues. V lost 3 bases and J lost 12, with 9 bases in between. Germline CDR1 DFQATT, CDR2 SNEGSKA (reference sequence). DNA of the CDR3: TGCAGTGCTAGGACGGTAGGGCAGTTCTTC. The encoded protein is CSARTVGQFF.

This clonotype was seen ten or more times. The genes are TRBV12-3 or TRBV12-4 and TRBJ1-2; D gene ambiguous. The CDR3 runs to 13 residues. V lost 6 bases, J lost 4 bases, and 12 bases lay in between. The CDR3 spells CASSSETVYGYTF. DNA for the CDR3: TGTGCCAGCAGCTCCGAGACGGTCTATGGCTACACCTTC.

This clonotype has just a few counts. V usage is TRBV20-1 and J usage is TRBJ2-1; weak D call: TRBD2 (5 bases). Per the germline V gene, CDR1 is DFQATT and CDR2 is SNEGSKA (reference sequence). The CDR3 contains 12 residues. Trimming cost V 8 bases and J 2 bases, with 10 bases left between them. CDR3 amino acids: CSTYSAYNEQFF. The CDR3 nucleotides are TGCAGTACCTATAGCGCCTACAATGAGCAGTTCTTC.

About this clonotype: One end of the junction is discordant with germline, which a read error may explain. V and J are TRBV27 and TRBJ2-7, with 8 positions matching TRBD1. The CDR3 has 13 residues. Germline V gene lookup returns CDR1 MNHEY and CDR2 SMNVEV (reference sequence). Here the CDR3 DNA reads TGTGCCAGCACAGGACAGGGATCCTACGAGCAGTGCTTC. The encoded protein is CASTGQGSYEQCF.

In this sample, this clonotype turned up many times. The V call is TRBV6-5, the J call TRBJ2-7; D may correspond to TRBD1 or TRBD2 (5 bases each). The V end lost 0 bases, the J end lost 3 bases, and 9 bases lay between the germline ends. CDR3 length: 14 residues. The germline gives CDR1 MNHEY, CDR2 SVGAGI. The CDR3 loop reads CASSYSEGFYEQYV. DNA for the CDR3: TGTGCCAGCAGTTACTCCGAGGGGTTCTACGAGCAGTACGTC.

This chain connects TRBV7-8 to TRBJ2-7; D call uncertain. CDR3 size: 14 residues. Germline V CDR1 and CDR2: SGHVS, FQNEAQ. V lost 1 base and J 3 bases, leaving 10 bases between the germline ends. DNA of the CDR3: TGTGCCAGCAGCTTAGAGGGTACGGTCTACGAGCAGTACTTC. Protein: CASSLEGTVYEQYF.

This clonotype appeared many times. V and J are TRBV20-1 and TRBJ1-4; D is ambiguous. V lost 4 bases and J 8 bases, leaving 14 bases between the germline ends. Germline V gives CDR1 DFQATT, CDR2 SNEGSKA (reference sequence). The CDR3 length is 13 residues. CDR3 in DNA: TGCAGTGCTACCCGGGCCTCGGGGGAAAAACTGTTTTTT. As protein: CSATRASGEKLFF.

This clonotype has ten or more counts. V is TRBV4-3 and J is TRBJ2-7; 9 bases are a match to TRBD1. Trimming took 0 bases from V and 5 from J; bases not matched to a gene: 5. Germline V CDR1 and CDR2: LGHNA, YSLEER. The CDR3 runs 15 residues. The CDR3, as DNA: TGCGCCAGCAGCCAAGAGGGGACAGGGAACAACGAGCAGTACTTC. This translates into CASSQEGTGNNEQYF.

The table lists this clonotype with many counts. The chain employs TRBV6-5 and TRBJ2-3, with 10 bases that match TRBD1. The germline gives CDR1 MNHEY, CDR2 SVGAGI. The junction had 9 bases not matched to a gene; V was cut back by 1 base and J by 2 bases. CDR3 size: 18 residues. The CDR3 nucleotides read TGTGCCAGCAGTTACTTCAGACCGGGACAGGGGCACACAGATACGCAGTATTTT. Residues: CASSYFRPGQGHTDTQYF.

This clonotype was seen many times. The rearrangement links TRBV29-1 to TRBJ2-3; maybe TRBD2 (6 bases). The germline V and J ends were trimmed by 3 bases and 4 bases, with 17 bases remaining between them. This CDR3 has 15 residues. Per germline, CDR1 SQVTM and CDR2 ANQGSEA. DNA for the CDR3: TGCAGCGTTGAGCGGGACCGGGACCGAGCAGATACGCAGTATTTT. This gives the protein CSVERDRDRADTQYF.

CDR3 protein: CASSERNTIYF. For the CDR3, the DNA is TGTGCCAGCAGTGAAAGAAACACCATATATTTT. The chain recombines TRBV6-1 with TRBJ1-3; D unresolved. The CDR3 totals 11 residues. V was cut by 2 bases and J by 5 bases, with 1 base left in between. From germline, CDR1 is MNHNS and CDR2 SASEGT.

This clonotype was picked up a small number of times. V usage is TRBV5-1 and J usage is TRBJ2-1, with a tentative D call TRBD2 (5 bases). Germline V gene sequence: CDR1 SGHRS, CDR2 YFSETQ. The CDR3 has 14 residues. V was clipped by 4 bases and J by 8 bases, with 16 bases between them. The CDR3 reads CASSLQVEGHEQFF. The CDR3 region has the DNA TGCGCCAGCAGCCTCCAGGTCGAGGGCCATGAGCAGTTCTTC.

The sample holds a few counts of this clonotype. The chain joins TRBV5-1 to TRBJ2-1; 12 nucleotides match TRBD1. Germline V gives CDR1 SGHRS, CDR2 YFSETQ. Germline trimming cut 4 bases from V and 8 bases from J; bases unmatched to any gene: 7. The CDR3 runs to 15 residues. CDR3 nucleotide sequence: TGCGCCAGCAGCCATGGGACAGGGGGCCATGATGAGCAGTTCTTC. Its translation: CASSHGTGGHDEQFF.

The chain has TRBV11-2 and TRBJ1-4, with a tentative D call TRBD1 (5 bases). CDR1 and CDR2 (germline): SGHAT, FQNNGV. CDR3 size: 14 residues. The ends were cut back, 2 bases at V and 7 bases at J, with 11 bases in the middle. The CDR3 sequence: CASSLYRGGEKLFF. The DNA of the CDR3 is TGTGCCAGCAGCTTATACCGGGGCGGTGAAAAACTGTTTTTT.

The chain joins TRBV6-1 to TRBJ1-3; D is unclear. This CDR3 has 14 residues. CDR1 and CDR2 (germline): MNHNS, SASEGT. V was trimmed by 9 bases and J by 1 base, leaving 13 bases between them. CDR3 in DNA: TGTGCCAGTTGGGGAAAGAGGTCTGGAAACACCATATATTTT. The encoded protein is CASWGKRSGNTIYF.

This clonotype was detected many times. The CDR3 DNA reads TGTGCCAGCTCACCAGCAAGCGCCACAGATACGCAGTATTTT. As protein: CASSPASATDTQYF. V and J are TRBV18 and TRBJ2-3; D gene unclear. Germline CDR1 reads KGHSH; CDR2 reads LQKENI. V was clipped by 2 bases and J by 2 bases, with 8 bases between them. The CDR3 is 14 residues long.

The table lists this clonotype with many counts. The chain carries TRBV29-1 and TRBJ2-5, with 7 bases identical to TRBD2. Germline V gene lookup returns CDR1 SQVTM and CDR2 ANQGSEA. The junction had 9 bases not matched to a gene; V was cut back by 7 bases and J by 1 base. The CDR3 loop spans 14 amino acids. CDR3 nucleotides: TGCAGCGGCGGCCTAGCGGTAGGCCAAGAGACCCAGTACTTC. Protein sequence: CSGGLAVGQETQYF.